This record covers a single TCR beta chain. Its antigen is unknown. Depths of 1 in 200,000 to 1 in 1 million T cells were the sequencing target. TCRdb's table, derived via immunoSEQ multiplex PCR, lists solely in-frame clones and lacks some. The data show about 160,000 clones, with about 80% seen just once and about 1.9% held by the top ten. This sample is part of a study of cytotoxic CD8 clonotypes in ibrutinib-treated CLL. Study information: Around 25 partial and 2 complete responses; at median 68 months, approximately 14 remitted, about twelve progressed.

Study-wide findings and caveats: Clonality was higher at baseline than in age-matched healthy donors and tracked circulating CD8+ T-cell counts.

V gave up 2 bases and J gave up 4 bases, with 13 bases separating them. CDR1 and CDR2 from the germline V gene are SEHNR and FQNEAQ (reference sequence). The CDR3 loop spans 15 amino acids. This clonotype originated in a human donor with chronic lymphocytic leukemia. This material consisted of PBMCs, taken after 12 months of ibrutinib treatment. This chain connects TRBV7-9 to TRBJ2-3; no definite D call. The CDR3 spells CASSLPSDRADTQYF. CDR3 coding DNA: TGTGCCAGCAGCTTACCTTCGGATCGGGCAGATACGCAGTATTTT.